The 13 T cell receptor beta chains in this list originate from one sample, sequenced in a study of shared clonotypes between healthy human individuals. TCRdb's table, derived via immunoSEQ multiplex PCR, lists solely in-frame clones and lacks some. This sample has about a million clones, with 60% to 80% found just once. Sequences were obtained from memory CD4+ T cells from PBMCs. The sample's subset: CD45RA-negative fraction. The receptors were gathered from a man younger than 35 in good health. Some clones in this sample may be carry-over from other donors' samples.

V and J are TRBV28 and TRBJ2-1; TRBD1 aligns across 9 bases. Germline V gene sequence: CDR1 MDHEN, CDR2 SYDVKM. The V gene end was trimmed by 2 bases and the J gene end by 1 base; junction bases not matched to a gene: 3. The CDR3 loop spans 16 amino acids. The CDR3 region has the DNA TGTGCCAGCAGTTTACTGGACAGGGGATCCTACAATGAGCAGTTCTTC. Translating it yields CASSLLDRGSYNEQFF.

The chain joins TRBV5-1 to TRBJ2-5, with D uncertain. CDR3 length: 12 amino acids. Looked up from germline, CDR1 is SGHRS and CDR2 is YFSETQ. The germline V and J ends were trimmed by 0 bases and 7 bases, with 7 bases remaining between them. The CDR3 DNA is TGCGCCAGCAGCTTGGAGGTTGGGACCCAGTACTTC. Residues: CASSLEVGTQYF. The full variable domain, completed using reference TRBV5-1 and TRBJ2-5, is KAGVTQTPRYLIKTRGQQVTLSCSPISGHRSVSWYQQTPGQGLQFLFEYFSETQRNKGNFPGRFSGRQFSNSRSEMNVSTLELGDSALYLCASSLEVGTQYFGPGTRLLVL.

This chain links TRBV28 with TRBJ2-7; 7 bases map to TRBD2. Germline V gene lookup returns CDR1 MDHEN and CDR2 SYDVKM. The CDR3 contains 12 residues. After removal of 4 bases from V and 6 bases from J, the junction contained 3 bases not matched to a gene. As DNA, the CDR3 is TGTGCCAGCAGTTCCGGCGGGAGCGAGCAGTACTTC. Translation: CASSSGGSEQYF.

The V call is TRBV6-5, the J call TRBJ2-7; 9 bases line up with TRBD1. Germline V gene lookup returns CDR1 MNHEY and CDR2 SVGAGI. The CDR3 spans 15 residues. Trimming at V came to 4 bases and at J to 3 bases, leaving 7 bases not matched to a gene. The CDR3 loop reads CASSSRVTGGYEQYF. The CDR3 nucleotides read TGTGCCAGCAGTTCCCGAGTGACAGGGGGCTACGAGCAGTACTTC.

On this clone itself: In the same sample, other DNA sequences code for this CDR3. The chain links TRBV6-1 to TRBJ2-7; 9 bases fit TRBD1. This CDR3 contains 12 residues. V lost 6 bases to trimming and J lost 4 bases; unmatched junction nucleotides: 1. Germline V lookup: CDR1 MNHNS, CDR2 SASEGT. In DNA form, the CDR3 reads TGTGCCAGCAGGGACAGGGGATACGAGCAGTACTTC. It specifies CASRDRGYEQYF.

Only a few counts were recorded for this clone. V usage is TRBV9 and J usage is TRBJ1-1; 8 bases fit TRBD1. V was pared by 0 bases and J by 6 bases, with 7 bases of the junction left unmatched. The CDR3 consists of 15 residues. The V gene's germline CDR1 is SGDLS and CDR2 YYNGEE. The CDR3 protein is CASSVVDRGFAEAFF. CDR3 in DNA: TGTGCCAGCAGCGTAGTCGACAGGGGCTTTGCTGAAGCTTTCTTT.

V usage is TRBV5-4 and J usage is TRBJ2-6, with 10 positions matching TRBD1. Losses at the gene ends were 4 bases for V and 0 bases for J; bases not matched to a gene: 7. Germline-derived CDR1 and CDR2 are SGHNT and YYREEE (reference sequence). The CDR3 totals 18 residues. The CDR3, as DNA: TGTGCCAGCAGCCCGGGACAGGGGTTCGGCTCTGGGGCCAACGTCCTGACTTTC. It encodes CASSPGQGFGSGANVLTF.

This clone was observed many times. The rearrangement links TRBV5-1 to TRBJ1-3; D gene unclear. The CDR3 contains 15 residues. Trimming removed 2 bases from V and 1 base from J, with 10 bases in between. CDR1 is SGHRS and CDR2 is YFSETQ in the germline V gene. The CDR3 region has the DNA TGCGCCAGCAGCTTCGGCAGTCGATCTGGAAACACCATATATTTT. Protein: CASSFGSRSGNTIYF.

The chain employs TRBV7-2 and TRBJ2-5, with D hard to call. Germline CDR1 is SGHTA and CDR2 is FQGNSA. The germline V and J ends were trimmed by 0 bases and 4 bases, with 6 bases remaining between them. The CDR3 sequence is 13 residues long. CDR3: CASSLAATETQYF. Written as DNA, the CDR3 is TGTGCCAGCAGCTTAGCTGCCACAGAGACCCAGTACTTC.

The chain has TRBV28 and TRBJ2-1; TRBD1 matches at 7 bases. V shed 4 bases, J shed 4 bases, and the junction held 7 bases outside the gene matches. This CDR3 contains 15 residues. Germline values: CDR1 MDHEN, CDR2 SYDVKM. CDR3 protein: CASSSEGGIYNEQFF. The DNA of the CDR3 is TGTGCCAGCAGTTCCGAAGGGGGCATTTACAATGAGCAGTTCTTC.

This clone was detected a few times. The rearrangement uses TRBV28 and TRBJ2-7, with 14 bases aligning to TRBD2. CDR1 and CDR2 from the germline V gene are MDHEN and SYDVKM. The CDR3 totals 14 residues. V gave up 5 bases and J gave up 4 bases; unmatched junction bases: 1. The CDR3 region has the DNA TGTGCCAGCAGTCGGACTAGCGGGAGGTACGAGCAGTACTTC. It is translated as CASSRTSGRYEQYF.

In the case of this clone: At one of its ends the junction is not consistent with the germline gene, which may arise from a read error. V is TRBV27 and J is TRBJ2-1; 14 bases line up with TRBD2. CDR3 size: 15 residues. Per the germline V gene, CDR1 is MNHEY and CDR2 is SMNVEV (reference sequence). DNA for the CDR3: TGTGCCAGCAGTTTAAGCGGACTAGCGGGAGGCCCTCCCATCTTC. This gives the protein CASSLSGLAGGPPIF.

In this sample, this clone turned up a few times. The chain combines TRBV28 with TRBJ2-1, with D maybe TRBD1 (6 bases). The CDR3 has 17 amino acids. V lost 2 bases, J lost 2 bases, and 16 bases lay in between. Germline CDR1 MDHEN, CDR2 SYDVKM. For the CDR3, the DNA is TGTGCCAGCAGTTTACCCACATTCAGGGGTACCTACAATGAGCAGTTCTTC. It codes for CASSLPTFRGTYNEQFF.